These T cell receptor beta chains were read from a single sample in a study of blood T cells in healthy people across ages. TCRdb analysed the 5' RACE reads with MiXCR anew, one entry per CDR3 protein. Among under 950,000 distinct CDR3 sequences listed, about 20% were seen once. The material sequenced was blood. These receptors came from a man in his 70s in good health. CDR3s include the opening cysteine and the closing phenylalanine or tryptophan. The D gene is left open where the match is weak. Size values are once, few and many counts, or a class for expanded clones, and some rows have none.

J gene: TRBJ2-1
clone size: .
V gene: TRBV5-1
D gene: TRBD2
CDR3 DNA: TGCGCCAGCAGCCCGATGGGGACTAGCGGAAACAATGAGCAGTTCTTC
CDR3 protein: CASSPMGTSGNNEQFF

J gene: TRBJ2-3
clone size: .
V gene: TRBV30
D gene: .
CDR3 DNA: TGTGCCTTCCAGAAGTGGGGAAGACAAGGCACAGATACGCAGTATTTT
CDR3 protein: CAFQKWGRQGTDTQYF

J gene: TRBJ2-3
clone size: .
V gene: TRBV5-1
D gene: .
CDR3 DNA: TGCGCCAGCAGCTCCAGCTCAGGACAGGGAGGGGATACGCAGTATTTT
CDR3 protein: CASSSSSGQGGDTQYF

J gene: TRBJ2-2
clone size: .
V gene: TRBV7-7
D gene: .
CDR3 DNA: TGTGCCAGCAGCTTAGATGTGAACACCGGGGAGCTGTTTTTT
CDR3 protein: CASSLDVNTGELFF

J gene: TRBJ2-7
clone size: .
V gene: TRBV12-3/TRBV12-4
D gene: .
CDR3 DNA: TGTGCCAGCGGCGGGACGGTTGTCTACGAGCAGTACTTC
CDR3 protein: CASGGTVVYEQYF

J gene: TRBJ2-7
clone size: .
V gene: TRBV20-1
D gene: TRBD2
CDR3 DNA: TGCAGTGCTAGTCTAGGGCTAGCGGGCTACGAGCAGTACTTC
CDR3 protein: CSASLGLAGYEQYF

J gene: TRBJ1-6
clone size: .
V gene: TRBV18
D gene: .
CDR3 DNA: TGTGCCAGCTCAGCACCGGGACCCGGCGAATCACCTCTCCACTTT
CDR3 protein: CASSAPGPGESPLHF

J gene: TRBJ2-7
clone size: few
V gene: TRBV5-1
D gene: .
CDR3 DNA: TGCGCCACCAAACAGGGCGCAGATGTTTACGAGCAGTACTTC
CDR3 protein: CATKQGADVYEQYF

J gene: TRBJ2-1
clone size: few
V gene: TRBV6-6
D gene: .
CDR3 DNA: TGTGCCAGCAGTTACGAGGGGGGGGCCTGGGATGAGCAGTTCTTC
CDR3 protein: CASSYEGGAWDEQFF

J gene: TRBJ2-2
clone size: few
V gene: TRBV24-1
D gene: TRBD2
CDR3 DNA: TGTGCCAGAACCGGGACTAACGGGGGACTCACGAACACCGGGGAGCTGTTTTTT
CDR3 protein: CARTGTNGGLTNTGELFF

J gene: TRBJ1-1
clone size: .
V gene: TRBV4-3
D gene: .
CDR3 DNA: TGCGCCAGCAGCCAAGATGTAGTCTTTTCAGCTTTCTTT
CDR3 protein: CASSQDVVFSAFF

J gene: TRBJ2-7
clone size: .
V gene: TRBV4-3
D gene: TRBD2
CDR3 DNA: TGCGCCAGCAGCCAAGATCGTAGCGGGGGGGCTAGTTCGTCATACGAGCAGTACTTC
CDR3 protein: CASSQDRSGGASSSYEQYF

J gene: TRBJ2-3
clone size: few
V gene: TRBV27
D gene: TRBD2
CDR3 DNA: TGTGCCAGCAGTTCGAGACGGGGGGTCCTCGCTGATACGCAGTATTTT
CDR3 protein: CASSSRRGVLADTQYF

J gene: TRBJ1-1
clone size: few
V gene: TRBV12-3/TRBV12-4
D gene: .
CDR3 DNA: TGTGCCAGCAGTTTACTTGACAGGAACACTGAAGCTTTCTTT
CDR3 protein: CASSLLDRNTEAFF

J gene: TRBJ1-2
clone size: .
V gene: TRBV19
D gene: TRBD1
CDR3 DNA: TGTGCCAGTAGCGATAGACAGGGGGCCGGCTATGGCTACACCTTC
CDR3 protein: CASSDRQGAGYGYTF

J gene: TRBJ1-4
clone size: many
V gene: TRBV5-1
D gene: .
CDR3 DNA: TGCGCCAGCAGCTTCGGACGGACAAATGAAAAACTGTTTTTT
CDR3 protein: CASSFGRTNEKLFF

J gene: TRBJ2-1
clone size: .
V gene: TRBV20-1
D gene: TRBD2
CDR3 DNA: TGCAGTGCTAGAGATTCGACTAGCGGGAGGGTCTACAATGAGCAGTTCTTC
CDR3 protein: CSARDSTSGRVYNEQFF

J gene: TRBJ2-4
clone size: .
V gene: TRBV11-3
D gene: .
CDR3 DNA: TGTGCCAGCAGTCATAAGAGAATTCAGTACTTC
CDR3 protein: CASSHKRIQYF

J gene: TRBJ2-1
clone size: .
V gene: TRBV6-2/TRBV6-3
D gene: .
CDR3 DNA: TGTGCCAGCAGTTACCCTGGGAGCTCCTACAATGAGCAGTTCTTC
CDR3 protein: CASSYPGSSYNEQFF

J gene: TRBJ2-1
clone size: .
V gene: TRBV27
D gene: TRBD2
CDR3 DNA: TGTGCCAGCAGCCCATCCCCCAATAGCGGGATCGACAATGAGCAGTTCTTC
CDR3 protein: CASSPSPNSGIDNEQFF

J gene: TRBJ1-3
clone size: few
V gene: TRBV7-8
D gene: .
CDR3 DNA: TGTGCCAGCAGCCGATTCTCAACAGGAAGGGGAGGAAACACCATATATTTT
CDR3 protein: CASSRFSTGRGGNTIYF

J gene: TRBJ2-1
clone size: .
V gene: TRBV4-1
D gene: .
CDR3 DNA: TGCGCCAGCAGCCAAGATGGGGCAAACCCTAATGAGCAGTTCTTC
CDR3 protein: CASSQDGANPNEQFF

J gene: TRBJ1-1
clone size: .
V gene: TRBV12-3/TRBV12-4
D gene: .
CDR3 DNA: TGTGCCAGCAGTTTAGTCTGGGACCCCGGCACTGAAGCTTTCTTT
CDR3 protein: CASSLVWDPGTEAFF

J gene: TRBJ1-4
clone size: .
V gene: TRBV20-1
D gene: TRBD1
CDR3 DNA: TGCAGTGCTAATCACAGGGGGGATGAAAAACTGTTTTTT
CDR3 protein: CSANHRGDEKLFF

J gene: TRBJ1-6
clone size: many
V gene: TRBV7-2
D gene: .
CDR3 DNA: TGTGCCAGCAGCTCGTTAACCTCACCCCTCCACTTT
CDR3 protein: CASSSLTSPLHF

J gene: TRBJ1-2
clone size: .
V gene: TRBV19
D gene: .
CDR3 DNA: TGTGCCAGTAGTACAATACAGGGAGGTTTCTATGGCTACACCTTC
CDR3 protein: CASSTIQGGFYGYTF

J gene: TRBJ1-6
clone size: few
V gene: TRBV14
D gene: .
CDR3 DNA: TGTGCCAGCAGACCCGCTGGGATGGACAATTCACCCCTCCACTTT
CDR3 protein: CASRPAGMDNSPLHF